This TCR beta chain was profiled in a study of metastatic and nonmetastatic thyroid tumors. Study details: The study looked at repertoires side by side in blood and in tumor or nodule tissue from malignant and benign thyroid patients.

In the original workflow: It was from CDR3 differences across clinicopathological groups that a distant-metastasis classifier for papillary thyroid cancer was built. MiXCR reprocessed the PCR reads for TCRdb. The V and J calls and clone size come from TCRdb's table, not from the authors' own analysis. The repertoire has around 35,000 clones, about 18% of them found once; the top ten carry over 4%. Many counts were recorded for this clone. Its antigen is not known. Study results and limitations: Versus benign nodules, malignant thyroid tumors reportedly had significantly higher TCR beta diversity, in blood and tumor.

The CDR3 is 15 residues long. V lost 1 base and J 2 bases, leaving 8 bases between the germline ends. CDR1 and CDR2 (germline): LNHNV, YYDKDF (reference sequence). Patients were all untreated before their thyroid surgery. This TCR derives from a female donor with papillary thyroid cancer or a benign thyroid nodule (not recorded which). Some clones in this sample may be carry-over from other donors' samples. Specimen: blood. This chain connects TRBV15 to TRBJ2-2, with D uncertain. The CDR3, as DNA: TGTGCCACCAGCAGAGGCGCCCAAAACACCGGGGAGCTGTTTTTT. This encodes CATSRGAQNTGELFF.